The 15 T cell receptor beta chains listed next were all sequenced from one sample in a study of T cell responses to AZD1222 COVID-19 vaccine. Sequencing used immunoSEQ multiplex PCR; TCRdb keeps in-frame clones, though not all of them. Among about 130,000 clones listed, over 75% were seen once. The sample in question was peripheral blood, obtained on day 0 of AZD1222 vaccination. These receptors all stem from an adult in good health.

V gene TRBV9 combines with J gene TRBJ2-1, with 7 positions matching TRBD2. The CDR3 has 15 residues. Losses at the gene ends were 2 bases for V and 2 bases for J; bases not matched to a gene: 4. The germline V gene encodes CDR1 SGDLS and CDR2 YYNGEE. CDR3 nucleotides: TGTGCCAGCAGCGTGGGCGGGGGAGCCTACAATGAGCAGTTCTTC. This encodes CASSVGGGAYNEQFF.

The chain carries TRBV24-1 and TRBJ1-1; D possibly corresponds to TRBD1 (5 bases). The CDR3 contains 15 residues. CDR1 is KGHDR, CDR2 SFDVKD, per germline. Between the trimmed V and J ends, which lost 5 bases and 2 bases, there was a span of 14 bases. The CDR3 nucleotides read TGTGCCACCAGTGGCCCCGGGGCAGCTAACACTGAAGCTTTCTTT. Amino acid sequence: CATSGPGAANTEAFF.

V gene TRBV7-3 combines with J gene TRBJ2-3; 12 bases are a match to TRBD2. The CDR3 has 15 residues. With 6 bases clipped from V and 5 bases from J, the junction kept 6 bases outside the gene matches. Germline assignment: CDR1 SGHTA and CDR2 FQGTGA. The CDR3 nucleotides are TGTGCCAGCAGGCCTATGGGACTAGCGGGAGATACGCAGTATTTT. Its protein product is CASRPMGLAGDTQYF.

This chain uses TRBV27 with TRBJ1-6; no definite D call. Germline assignment: CDR1 MNHEY and CDR2 SMNVEV (reference sequence). V was shortened by 0 bases and J by 8 bases, with 11 bases between the two germline ends. The CDR3 has 15 amino acids. The CDR3 coding sequence is TGTGCCAGCAGTTTATCTACCTGGGTTGATTCACCCCTCCACTTT. It specifies CASSLSTWVDSPLHF.

The CDR3 region has the DNA TGTGCCAGCAGTGTAGCGGGACACCCCTCCTACGAGCAGTACTTC. Translating gives CASSVAGHPSYEQYF. The V call is TRBV25-1, the J call TRBJ2-7, with TRBD2 matching 8 bases. The germline CDR1 and CDR2 sequences are MGHDK and SYGVNS. This CDR3 has 15 amino acids. The V gene end was trimmed by 4 bases and the J gene end by 0 bases; junction bases not matched to a gene: 5.

This chain connects TRBV6-5 to TRBJ1-2; 8 positions agree with TRBD1. Germline CDR1 MNHEY, CDR2 SVGAGI. J gave up 11 bases and V 0 bases, and 11 bases lay outside the gene matches. CDR3 size: 15 residues. The CDR3 reads CASSYSIGAGGSYTF. DNA for the CDR3: TGTGCCAGCAGTTACTCGATTGGTGCAGGGGGCAGTTACACCTTC.

The chain recombines TRBV3-1 (or the pseudogene TRBV3-2) with TRBJ2-7; TRBD2 agrees at 13 bases. The CDR3 runs 15 residues. Germline V gene lookup returns CDR1 LGHDT and CDR2 YNNKEL (reference sequence). V was clipped by 4 bases and J by 4 bases; unmatched bases: 4. CDR3 residues: CASSPGLAGEYEQYF. Here the CDR3 DNA reads TGTGCCAGCAGCCCCGGACTAGCGGGAGAGTACGAGCAGTACTTC.

This clone was seen a few times. The DNA of the CDR3 is TGCGCCAGCAGTGAGTCAGGGACAGGGTATGAAAAACTGTTTTTT. It specifies CASSESGTGYEKLFF. The chain combines TRBV10-2 with TRBJ1-4; TRBD1 aligns across 9 bases. CDR1 WSHSY and CDR2 SAAADI come from the germline V gene. The CDR3 extends over 15 amino acids. V lost 0 bases and J lost 6; bases outside the gene matches: 2.

The chain combines TRBV10-2 with TRBJ2-5; tentatively, D is TRBD2 (6 bases). The germline V gene encodes CDR1 WSHSY and CDR2 SAAADI. Trimming pared 3 bases from V and 0 bases from J, leaving 11 bases between. The CDR3 is 15 residues long. This CDR3 is CASSEGTPYQETQYF. DNA for the CDR3: TGCGCCAGCAGTGAAGGGACTCCGTACCAAGAGACCCAGTACTTC.

V gene TRBV27 combines with J gene TRBJ2-7; D is perhaps TRBD2 (5 bases). The CDR3 is 17 amino acids. The germline CDR1 and CDR2 sequences are MNHEY and SMNVEV (reference sequence). V lost 8 bases and J lost 2, with 25 bases in between. In DNA, the CDR3 is TGTGCCAGCCCCCCTCCGGTAGTGGGAGTGAGGACCTACGAGCAGTACTTC. Translation: CASPPPVVGVRTYEQYF.

This clone was detected a few times. The chain employs TRBV7-3 and TRBJ2-2, with a tentative D call TRBD1 (5 bases). V lost 5 bases, J lost 6 bases, and 13 bases lay in between. CDR1 and CDR2 from the germline V gene are SGHTA and FQGTGA. This CDR3 is built from 14 residues. The CDR3 reads CASSPWAGSGELFF. The CDR3 coding sequence is TGTGCCAGCAGCCCCTGGGCAGGGTCCGGGGAGCTGTTTTTT.

V is TRBV20-1 and J is TRBJ2-1; 7 nucleotides line up with TRBD2. Germline CDR1 reads DFQATT; CDR2 reads SNEGSKA (reference sequence). V was clipped by 3 bases and J by 7 bases; unmatched bases: 9. CDR3 length: 14 residues. CDR3 residues: CSASGLAAGNEQFF. For the CDR3, the DNA is TGCAGTGCTAGTGGCCTAGCGGCCGGGAATGAGCAGTTCTTC.

The rearrangement links TRBV6-5 to TRBJ2-7, with TRBD2 matching over 10 bases. V gave up 5 bases and J gave up 6 bases; unmatched junction bases: 10. This CDR3 region has 15 residues. Germline CDR1 reads MNHEY; CDR2 reads SVGAGI. The CDR3 DNA sequence: TGTGCCAGCAGTCACGGACTAGCGGAAATATCCGAGCAGTACTTC. It yields the protein CASSHGLAEISEQYF.

The rearrangement joins TRBV19 to TRBJ1-4, with unresolved D. Trimming left V 6 bases short and J 8 bases short, with 7 bases between. Per germline, CDR1 LNHDA and CDR2 SQIVND (reference sequence). This CDR3 has 11 residues. CDR3 residues: CASSKDEKLFF. The CDR3 DNA is TGTGCCAGTAGCAAGGACGAAAAACTGTTTTTT.

This clone occurred once. This rearrangement joins TRBV5-4 to TRBJ1-2; 12 bases map to TRBD1. The junction had 3 bases not matched to a gene; V was cut back by 4 bases and J by 8 bases. Germline V lookup: CDR1 SGHNT, CDR2 YYREEE (reference sequence). This CDR3 region has 13 residues. The CDR3 DNA is TGTGCCAGCAGCAGCGGGACAGGGGGCGGCTACACCTTC. It yields the protein CASSSGTGGGYTF.